The source of this T cell receptor (beta chain) is a study of Tregs in tolerant kidney transplant recipients. Study results and limitations: Biological reproducibility was not directly addressed, but technical replication error appeared minimal. Tregs expanded with activated donor B cells seemed most donor-specific. Findings come from small patient numbers and require larger validation.

CD4+CD25+CD127- Tregs, CD4+CD25- non-Tregs, CD4 and CD8 cells were sorted. V was pared by 0 bases and J by 4 bases, with 11 bases between. The CDR3 has 15 amino acids. Per the germline V gene, CDR1 is SGDLS and CDR2 is YYNGEE. The method was immunoSEQ multiplex PCR; TCRdb's version includes in-frame clones alone and lacks a portion of them. The sample includes over 60,000 clones, around 84% seen only once; the top ten take roughly 4.9%. On this clone: The antigen remains unidentified.

The TCR sequence derives from a human donor in good health. The source material was CD4+ T cells from blood. The V call is TRBV9, the J call TRBJ1-3; D may be TRBD1 (6 bases). This CDR3 is CASSVEAGAGNTIYF. In DNA, the CDR3 is TGTGCCAGCAGCGTAGAGGCAGGGGCCGGAAACACCATATATTTT.